Following are 31 T cell receptor beta chains from one sample sequenced in a study of read filtering for tumor transcriptome and immune sequencing. This library used roughly 370 ng RNA and molecular barcoded adaptors spanning alpha/delta and beta/gamma chains. TCRdb reprocessed the reads via MiXCR and lists one record per CDR3 protein. The sample shows about 24,000 distinct CDR3 sequences, about 20% of them seen only once. Specimen: a population of CD138-negative cells sorted from bone marrow. The receptors stem from a donor aged 40 or over with multiple myeloma.

This clonotype was observed many times. The rearrangement uses TRBV20-1 and TRBJ2-3, with D hard to call. The CDR3 spans 14 residues. The germline V gene encodes CDR1 DFQATT and CDR2 SNEGSKA (reference sequence). V dropped 5 bases and J dropped 2 bases, with 14 bases sitting between them. DNA for the CDR3: TGCAGTGCTCCCCCGTTCGAGGCCACAGATACGCAGTATTTT. This sequence encodes CSAPPFEATDTQYF.

Only a few counts were recorded for this clonotype. The chain joins TRBV29-1 to TRBJ1-2; D uncertain. Trimming left V 1 base short and J 2 bases short, with 8 bases between. This CDR3 has 13 residues. Germline CDR1 SQVTM, CDR2 ANQGSEA. The chain's CDR3 is CSVEGSANYGYTF. DNA of the CDR3: TGCAGCGTTGAAGGTAGCGCGAACTATGGCTACACCTTC.

On this clonotype: It may be a read error: a sequence one base away is much more abundant. V gene TRBV20-1 combines with J gene TRBJ2-5; 13 bases are a match to TRBD2. The germline gives CDR1 DFQATT, CDR2 SNEGSKA (reference sequence). The CDR3 length is 15 residues. V trimming: 4 bases; J trimming: 0 bases; junction bases outside the gene matches: 2. CDR3 in amino acids: CSAKTSGGYQETQYF. The CDR3 region has the DNA TGCAGTGCTAAGACTAGCGGGGGGTACCAAGAGACCCAGTACTTC.

Comments on this clonotype: Being one base from a much bigger clone, this may be a read error. V gene TRBV19 combines with J gene TRBJ1-2; D might be TRBD1 (6 bases). Germline assignment: CDR1 LNHDA and CDR2 SQIVND (reference sequence). V was clipped by 6 bases and J by 3 bases, with 17 bases between them. This CDR3 spans 15 amino acids. The CDR3 coding sequence is TGTGCCAGTAGGCGTCCCGGGACATCTTACTATGGCTACACCTTC. Translation: CASRRPGTSYYGYTF.

With respect to this clonotype: A much more abundant neighbour one base away suggests this may be a read error. This CDR3 fails to terminate in the conserved phenylalanine or tryptophan, so it likely reflects a read error. This chain uses TRBV29-1 with TRBJ2-3; the match to TRBD2 covers 9 bases. This CDR3 comprises 19 residues. The V gene end was trimmed by 1 base and the J gene end by 0 bases; junction bases not matched to a gene: 14. In germline, CDR1 is SQVTM, CDR2 ANQGSEA. CDR3 bases: TGCAGCGTTGAAGTCAGGAAGGTGGCTAGCGGGACCAGCACAGATACGCAGTATTCT. This sequence encodes CSVEVRKVASGTSTDTQYS.

Turning to this clonotype: This sequence may be a read error, since a much larger clone differs from it by one base. J is TRBJ2-5 and V is TRBV5-1; 7 bases line up with TRBD2. CDR1 is SGHRS and CDR2 is YFSETQ in the germline V gene. CDR3 length: 15 residues. With V trimmed by 0 bases and J by 5 bases, 7 bases remained unmatched. CDR3 loop: CASSLASGRVETQYF. CDR3 DNA sequence: TGCGCCAGCAGCTTGGCCTCAGGGAGGGTCGAGACCCAGTACTTC.

This clonotype showed up many times. This chain joins TRBV29-1 and TRBJ2-3, with D possibly matching TRBD1 (6 bases). The CDR3 has 12 residues. V lost 3 bases, J lost 4 bases, and 8 bases lay in between. The germline gives CDR1 SQVTM, CDR2 ANQGSEA. CDR3 DNA: TGCAGCGTTGATACAGGGTCAGATACGCAGTATTTT. The encoded protein is CSVDTGSDTQYF.

In this sample, this clonotype turned up many times. The chain has TRBV18 and TRBJ1-3; D remains ambiguous. CDR1 KGHSH and CDR2 LQKENI come from the germline V gene. The CDR3 is made up of 13 amino acids. V lost 4 bases to trimming and J lost 4 bases, with 8 bases between them. CDR3 coding DNA: TGTGCCAGCTCACGGGAGGAAGGAAACACCATATATTTT. It specifies CASSREEGNTIYF.

This clonotype is medium-sized. The chain couples TRBV6-6 to TRBJ1-1; D gene ambiguous. Per the germline V gene, CDR1 is MNHNY and CDR2 is SVGAGI (reference sequence). The CDR3 is 14 residues long. The ends were cut back, 6 bases at V and 5 bases at J, with 16 bases in the middle. The CDR3 reads CASSRKGGDTEAFF. In DNA form, the CDR3 reads TGTGCCAGCAGCCGAAAAGGAGGAGATACTGAAGCTTTCTTT.

The V and J genes are TRBV29-1 and TRBJ1-2, with D maybe TRBD1 (6 bases). The CDR3 contains 13 residues. Germline CDR1 is SQVTM and CDR2 is ANQGSEA. Trimming took off 5 bases at V and 4 bases at J, with 14 bases between the two ends. CDR3: CSVYTTGTYGYTF. The CDR3 DNA reads TGCAGCGTTTACACGACAGGAACCTATGGCTACACCTTC.

The chain combines TRBV5-1 with TRBJ2-3; 8 bases are a match to TRBD1. The CDR3 is 16 residues long. Looked up from germline, CDR1 is SGHRS and CDR2 is YFSETQ. V lost 4 bases and J lost 0; bases outside the gene matches: 7. As DNA, the CDR3 is TGCGCCAGCAGCCCCGGGGACAGGACTAGCACAGATACGCAGTATTTT. This encodes CASSPGDRTSTDTQYF.

This chain connects TRBV5-1 to TRBJ2-3; TRBD2 agrees at 8 bases. Trimming took 0 bases from V and 0 from J; bases not matched to a gene: 3. The CDR3 runs to 16 residues. The V gene's germline CDR1 is SGHRS and CDR2 YFSETQ. The CDR3 loop is CASSLVAGGSTDTQYF. In nucleotides, the CDR3 is TGCGCCAGCAGCTTGGTCGCGGGGGGTAGCACAGATACGCAGTATTTT. Using reference TRBV5-1 and TRBJ2-3 for the parts outside the CDR3, the full variable domain is KAGVTQTPRYLIKTRGQQVTLSCSPISGHRSVSWYQQTPGQGLQFLFEYFSETQRNKGNFPGRFSGRQFSNSRSEMNVSTLELGDSALYLCASSLVAGGSTDTQYFGPGTRLTVL.

As for this clonotype: A much larger clonotype is one base distant, so this may be a read error. The chain combines TRBV3-1 with TRBJ2-1; a possible D gene is TRBD2 (6 bases). V was trimmed by 2 bases and J by 5 bases, leaving 13 bases between them. Germline values: CDR1 LGHDT, CDR2 YNNKEL (reference sequence). The CDR3 consists of 15 residues. In DNA, the CDR3 is TGTGCCAGCAGCCAATTGGCGGGGAGACACAATGAGCAGTTCTTC. Its protein product is CASSQLAGRHNEQFF.

The chain links TRBV20-1 to TRBJ1-2; 7 bases map to TRBD1. CDR3 size: 16 residues. CDR1 is DFQATT and CDR2 is SNEGSKA in the germline V gene (reference sequence). The trim removed 1 base at V and 6 bases at J, leaving 14 bases unmatched. The CDR3 region has the DNA TGCAGTGCTAGAGGGGTGGACACAGGGGCCGGGCATGGCTACACCTTC. It translates to CSARGVDTGAGHGYTF.

The table lists this clonotype with many counts. This chain connects TRBV25-1 to TRBJ1-1; D is unclear. Trimming took 6 bases from V and 1 from J, leaving 9 bases between them. The CDR3 has 13 residues. In germline, CDR1 is MGHDK, CDR2 SYGVNS. The CDR3 loop is CASRRTPNTEAFF. The CDR3 DNA reads as TGTGCCAGCAGACGGACCCCGAACACTGAAGCTTTCTTT. Combining the CDR3 with reference TRBV25-1 and TRBJ1-1 gives the whole variable domain EADIYQTPRYLVIGTGKKITLECSQTMGHDKMYWYQQDPGMELHLIHYSYGVNSTEKGDLSSESTVSRIRTEHFPLTLESARPSHTSQYLCASRRTPNTEAFFGQGTRLTVV.

Concerning this clonotype itself: This clone may be a read error of a much larger clone one base away. This rearrangement joins TRBV7-9 to TRBJ1-1; maybe TRBD1 (6 bases). The CDR3 runs 15 residues. Germline V gene lookup returns CDR1 SEHNR and CDR2 FQNEAQ (reference sequence). CDR3: CASSLARGQNIEAFF. CDR3 DNA sequence: TGTGCCAGCAGCTTAGCGCGCGGACAGAACATTGAAGCTTTCTTT.

A remark on this clonotype: Given a much more abundant clone one base away, this may be a read error. The chain is built from TRBV7-8 and TRBJ1-1; D call uncertain. From germline, CDR1 is SGHVS and CDR2 FQNEAQ. This CDR3 contains 14 residues. The CDR3 is CASSLGGMNTEASF. The DNA of the CDR3 is TGTGCCAGCAGCTTAGGCGGAATGAACACTGAAGCTTCCTTT.

This clonotype was observed many times. The chain is built from TRBV5-1 and TRBJ1-1; D is unclear. V lost 6 bases and J lost 3, with 9 bases in between. This CDR3 has 12 residues. Germline V gene data show CDR1 as SGHRS and CDR2 as YFSETQ. The CDR3 region is CASKESDTEAFF. The CDR3 nucleotides are TGCGCCAGCAAGGAGTCGGACACTGAAGCTTTCTTT.

V gene TRBV4-1 combines with J gene TRBJ1-5; D not resolved. The CDR3 spans 15 residues. The V gene's germline CDR1 is MGHRA and CDR2 YSYEKL. Trimming shortened V by 4 bases and J by 6 bases, and 16 bases separated the two germline ends. CDR3 residues: CASSPSGWAAQPQHF. CDR3 bases: TGCGCCAGCAGCCCCAGCGGTTGGGCAGCTCAGCCCCAGCATTTT.

Concerning this clonotype: One junction end disagrees with the germline gene, perhaps due to a read error. J is TRBJ1-3 and V is TRBV12-3 or TRBV12-4, with 8 bases that match TRBD1. This CDR3 comprises 16 residues. The CDR3 region is CASSSGQDFSGNTIYF. Written as DNA, the CDR3 is TGTGCCAGCAGTTCGGGACAGGACTTCTCTGGGAACACCATATATTTT.

This clonotype occurred a few times. This chain joins TRBV20-1 and TRBJ1-4; perhaps TRBD1 as D (6 bases). Germline V CDR1 and CDR2: DFQATT, SNEGSKA (reference sequence). CDR3 length: 15 residues. The ends were cut back, 5 bases at V and 2 bases at J, with 15 bases in the middle. The CDR3 DNA follows: TGCAGTGCTGGAGGCGAGAGGGGGACTAATGAAAAACTGTTTTTT. Its protein product is CSAGGERGTNEKLFF.

This clonotype was found many times. The chain joins TRBV5-5 to TRBJ1-6; D ambiguous. This CDR3 is built from 14 residues. Germline-derived CDR1 and CDR2 are SGHKS and YYEKEE (reference sequence). V dropped 2 bases and J dropped 0 bases, with 3 bases sitting between them. The CDR3 reads CASSLSSYNSPLHF. The CDR3 DNA sequence: TGTGCCAGCAGCTTAAGCTCCTATAATTCACCCCTCCACTTT.

Details on this clonotype: One end of the junction is discordant with germline, which a read error may explain. This rearrangement joins TRBV6-6 to TRBJ1-1, with 7 bases lining up with TRBD1. Germline V CDR1 and CDR2: MNHNY, SVGAGI (reference sequence). The CDR3 loop spans 14 amino acids. The CDR3 nucleotides read TGTGCCAGCAGTTACAGGGGGCCGAACACTGAAGCCTTCTTT. Amino acids: CASSYRGPNTEAFF.

About this clonotype itself: A read error is likely here: a far larger clone is one base away. This rearrangement joins TRBV6-5 to TRBJ2-7; 8 nucleotides agree with TRBD1. This CDR3 spans 13 amino acids. Per the germline V gene, CDR1 is MNHEY and CDR2 is SVGAGI. CDR3 DNA sequence: TGTGCCGGCAGTTACGACAGGGGAACGGAGCAGTACTTC. Translating gives CAGSYDRGTEQYF.

In its sample, this clonotype was seen many times. The rearrangement links TRBV12-3 or TRBV12-4 to TRBJ2-3, with 7 positions matching TRBD1. The CDR3 runs 12 residues. Trimming cost V 6 bases and J 5 bases; bases outside gene matches: 2. The chain's CDR3 is CASRHRGDTQYF. As DNA, the CDR3 is TGTGCCAGCAGGCACAGGGGAGATACGCAGTATTTT.

This clonotype has ten or more counts. The chain is built from TRBV10-3 and TRBJ2-1; 10 nucleotides match TRBD1. Germline CDR1 reads ENHRY; CDR2 reads SYGVKD. The CDR3 covers 17 residues. After removal of 6 bases from V and 6 bases from J, the junction contained 14 bases not matched to a gene. The CDR3 here is CAIRTNLFRDRGNEQFF. The DNA of the CDR3 is TGTGCCATCAGGACCAACCTATTCCGGGACAGGGGCAATGAGCAGTTCTTC.

This clonotype was recorded once. The chain uses TRBV6-1 and TRBJ1-5; 7 nucleotides align to TRBD1. The better agreement between TRBJ2-3 and the DNA end casts doubt on the J call. The germline V gene has CDR1 MNHNS and CDR2 SASEGT. The CDR3 has 15 residues. The CDR3, as DNA: TGTGCCAGCCGAGGACAGGCAGATAGCAATCAGCCCCAGTATTTT. Amino acid sequence: CASRGQADSNQPQYF.

At least ten counts were recorded for this clonotype. Without the conserved terminal phenylalanine or tryptophan, this CDR3 likely stems from a read error. It is unclear where the CDR3 begins or ends on the DNA, so no DNA is shown, and the CDR3 is as TCRdb lists it. CDR3 loop: CASSLMAHLRI. The chain has TRBV7-9 and TRBJ1-1. The germline gives CDR1 SEHNR, CDR2 FQNEAQ (reference sequence). The CDR3 is 11 amino acids in total, end residues counted.

On this clonotype: A much larger clone lies one base from this, so it may be a read error. This chain uses TRBV12-3 or TRBV12-4 with TRBJ1-1; a weak D match, TRBD1 (5 bases). The CDR3 extends over 11 amino acids. Trimming stripped 11 bases from V and 5 bases from J, with 12 bases between. The CDR3 DNA reads as TGTGCCGGAGGGGCACTTACTGAAGCTTTCTTT. Its translation is CAGGALTEAFF.

Regarding this clonotype: A much larger clonotype is one base distant, so this may be a read error. This chain links TRBV19 with TRBJ1-1, with a tentative D call TRBD1 (5 bases). V shed 9 bases and J shed 3 bases, with 20 bases lying between them. The CDR3 consists of 15 residues. The germline V gene has CDR1 LNHDA and CDR2 SQIVND (reference sequence). The CDR3, as DNA: TGTGCCAGCAGATGCTCCCTCGGGGCGGACACTGAAGCTTTCTTT. Protein sequence: CASRCSLGADTEAFF.

The chain employs TRBV14 and TRBJ2-7, with 7 bases matching TRBD1. CDR1 and CDR2 (germline): SGHDN, FVKESK. The V and J ends lost 1 base and 4 bases, in that order; junction bases with no gene match: 13. CDR3 size: 17 residues. CDR3 coding DNA: TGTGCCAGCAGCCAAGTTCAGGACAGGAAGAAAAAATACGAGCAGTACTTC. Its translation: CASSQVQDRKKKYEQYF.